A selection of T cell receptor beta chains follows, all from one sample in a study of cytomegalovirus exposure and HLA in healthy donors. Assay used: immunoSEQ multiplex PCR; TCRdb lists only in-frame clones, some missing. This sample has fewer than 200,000 clones, with 82% found just once. The specimen sequenced was PBMCs. Receptors originate from a girl aged 10 to 17 in good health and CMV-seropositive. Each CDR3 is given with its conserved first and last residue. A D gene is named only where the DNA matches it firmly. Part of the rows lack a size; the others show once, few, many or a class for expanded clones.

v_gene	d_gene	abundance	j_gene	CDR3nt	CDR3aa
TRBV28	NA	NA	TRBJ2-5	TGTGCCAGCCGGCGGGGGCAGGAGACCCAGTACTTC	CASRRGQETQYF
TRBV5-1	NA	NA	TRBJ1-2	TGCGCCAGCAGCTTAGAGTTTCCAGGGCAGAACTATGGCTACACCTTC	CASSLEFPGQNYGYTF
TRBV19	NA	NA	TRBJ2-2	TGTGCCAGTAGTCATTGGGGTTGGGGGGAGAACACCGGGGAGCTGTTTTTT	CASSHWGWGENTGELFF
TRBV4-2	NA	NA	TRBJ2-7	TGTGCCAGCAGCCAACCCTCAGGGGTTCCCGAGCAGTACTTC	CASSQPSGVPEQYF
TRBV5-1	NA	NA	TRBJ1-3	TGCGCCAGCAGCTTGGAAGCTACAGGGACTGGAAACACCATATATTTT	CASSLEATGTGNTIYF
TRBV28	TRBD1	NA	TRBJ2-3	TGTGCCAGCAGCTGGCTGGACAGGAGCACAGATACGCAGTATTTT	CASSWLDRSTDTQYF
TRBV29-1	TRBD2	NA	TRBJ2-5	TGCAGCGTTGTCATCGCGGGGGGGTCACAAGAGACCCAGTACTTC	CSVVIAGGSQETQYF
TRBV5-1	NA	NA	TRBJ2-5	TGCGCCAGCAGCTTGCAGGTCAGGGGATACGAGACCCAGTACTTC	CASSLQVRGYETQYF
TRBV18	TRBD1	NA	TRBJ2-7	TGTGCCAGCTCACCCCTCCGACAGGGGGCTTCGTACGAGCAGTACTTC	CASSPLRQGASYEQYF
TRBV28	TRBD2	NA	TRBJ2-3	TGTGCCAGCAGTTCCAGCGGGAGGGGTACAGATACGCAGTATTTT	CASSSSGRGTDTQYF
TRBV30	NA	NA	TRBJ2-2	TGTGCCTGGAGAGGGGCAGGGAACACCGGGGAGCTGTTTTTT	CAWRGAGNTGELFF
TRBV7-2	NA	once	TRBJ1-2	TGTGCCAGCACCCGGACAGAATCGCGCTCTAATGGCTACACCTTC	CASTRTESRSNGYTF
TRBV5-4	NA	NA	TRBJ2-3	TGTGCCAGCAGCTTGGATAGCCCGACTAGCACAGATACGCAGTATTTT	CASSLDSPTSTDTQYF
TRBV5-6	TRBD1	NA	TRBJ1-5	TGTGCCAGCAGCTTGTATGGGACAGGGGCTCAGCCCCAGCATTTT	CASSLYGTGAQPQHF
TRBV5-5	NA	NA	TRBJ2-2	TGTGCCAGCAGCTTTTCGGACAGGAACACCGGGGAGCTGTTTTTT	CASSFSDRNTGELFF
TRBV6-5	NA	few	TRBJ1-3	TGTGCCAGCAGTCAGGGGAGATCTGGAAACACCATATATTTT	CASSQGRSGNTIYF
TRBV10-3	NA	NA	TRBJ2-1	TGTGCCATCAGTGAGGTGGGGGGTCTTTACAATGAGCAGTTCTTC	CAISEVGGLYNEQFF
TRBV6-1	NA	NA	TRBJ2-1	TGTGCCAGCAGTCCGCGTGGACTAACAAACGAGTTCTTC	CASSPRGLTNEFF
TRBV6-1	TRBD1	NA	TRBJ2-1	TGTGCCAGCAGTAAGGGACAGGGCTCCTACAATGAGCAGTTCTTC	CASSKGQGSYNEQFF
TRBV21-1	NA	once	TRBJ2-3	TGTGCCAGCAGCAAAGGATCCTTATCTAATGCAGATACGCAGTATTTT	CASSKGSLSNADTQYF
TRBV6-6	NA	NA	TRBJ2-3	TGTGCCAGCAGTTATACAGAAGATACGCAGTATTTT	CASSYTEDTQYF
TRBV7-3	NA	NA	TRBJ1-5	TGTGCCAGCAGCTTAAGGGCCCATCAGCCCCAGCATTTT	CASSLRAHQPQHF
TRBV20-1	NA	once	TRBJ1-4	TGCAGTGCTCCTATGGGTGCAGGGTGCCTTTTT	CSAPMGAGCLF
TRBV28	TRBD2	NA	TRBJ2-2	TGTGCCAGCAGTTTGACTAGCGGGAGAACCGGGGAGCTGTTTTTT	CASSLTSGRTGELFF
TRBV18	TRBD1	few	TRBJ1-5	TGTGCCAGCTCACGCGACAGGGCGGCAGAACAGCCCCAGCATTTT	CASSRDRAAEQPQHF
TRBV2	TRBD2	NA	TRBJ2-2	TGTGCCAGCAGTGTATTCAGCGGGATTCCCACCGGGGAGCTGTTTTTT	CASSVFSGIPTGELFF
TRBV29-1	TRBD2	NA	TRBJ2-2	TGCAGCGTTGCAAAGACTAGCGGACCACATCCCGGGGAGCTGTTTTTT	CSVAKTSGPHPGELFF
TRBV28	TRBD1	NA	TRBJ1-1	TGTGCCAGCAATATACAGGGGGCCGTATGGGCGGCTTTCTTT	CASNIQGAVWAAFF
TRBV5-1	NA	NA	TRBJ2-7	TGCGCCAGCACCTCAGGGGATATCTACGAGCAGTACTTC	CASTSGDIYEQYF
TRBV14	NA	NA	TRBJ1-2	TGTGCCAGCAGCCAAGTTGGGGGCTCTGGCTACACCTTC	CASSQVGGSGYTF
TRBV28	NA	NA	TRBJ2-2	TGTGCCAGCAGTATAGCCGCGAACACCGGGGAGCTGTTTTTT	CASSIAANTGELFF
TRBV6-1	TRBD2	NA	TRBJ2-3	TGTGCCAGCAGTGAAGAGCTAGCGGTTGGGGATACGCAGTATTTT	CASSEELAVGDTQYF
TRBV28	TRBD2	NA	TRBJ2-3	TGTGCCAGCAGTTCCGGGACTAGCGGAAATACGCAGTATTTT	CASSSGTSGNTQYF
TRBV9	NA	NA	TRBJ2-3	TGTGCCAGCAGCGTACACGGTGGTTCAGATACGCAGTATTTT	CASSVHGGSDTQYF
TRBV5-1	TRBD2	NA	TRBJ2-5	TGCGCCAGCAGCCCCGGGGGAGGGCGAGAGACCCAGTACTTC	CASSPGGGRETQYF
TRBV19	NA	NA	TRBJ1-2	TGTGCCAGTAGTGTGGGCAGACCCTATGGCTACACCTTC	CASSVGRPYGYTF
TRBV7-2	TRBD2	NA	TRBJ2-5	TGTGCCAGCAGTCCAGGACTAGCGCCTGTTCAAGAGACCCAGTACTTC	CASSPGLAPVQETQYF